This TCR beta chain was profiled in a study of cytomegalovirus exposure and HLA in healthy donors. Primers for the PCR totalled 60 Vbeta and 13 Jbeta. Produced via immunoSEQ multiplex PCR; TCRdb's table is partial and in-frame only. The sample carries 150,000 to 200,000 clones, about four fifths recorded once. Worth noting for this clone: No antigen is known for it.

Study-wide results and limits: Earlier analysis found most TCR beta V segments productive about 90% or about 30% of the time. It was around 160 TCR beta chains that were listed as cytomegalovirus-associated.

Germline-derived CDR1 and CDR2 are KGHSH and LQKENI. V was cut by 3 bases and J by 6 bases, with 11 bases left in between. CDR3 length: 14 residues. Sequenced: PBMCs. This TCR was recovered from a woman in her 50s in good health and CMV-seronegative. V usage is TRBV18 and J usage is TRBJ2-2, with D tentatively TRBD1 (6 bases). CDR3 region: CASSPRDNPGELFF. The CDR3 DNA reads TGTGCCAGCTCACCCAGGGACAATCCCGGGGAGCTGTTTTTT.